This record looks at one T cell receptor (beta chain) sequence and its context. The data derive from a study of CD8 T cells in Susac syndrome. Study overall: Within the group of sequenced Susac syndrome patients, six had active disease and 8 or 9 were in remission.

The CDR3 runs 16 residues. The germline V gene has CDR1 LGHNA and CDR2 YSLEER. V lost 6 bases to trimming and J lost 3 bases; unmatched junction nucleotides: 5. Random hexamers primed reverse transcription of about 0.5 to 1 ug RNA. The amplification used immunoSEQ multiplex PCR on TCR beta CDR3; it spanned 54 Vbeta and 13 Jbeta. TCRdb recomputed calls from the immunoSEQ multiplex PCR reads with MiXCR, one row per CDR3 protein. The data show around 190,000 distinct CDR3 sequences, 85% to 95% seen once. TCR beta from blood CD8+ and CD4+ T cells was sequenced. Purification of the CD8+ and CD4+ T cells relied on negative isolation, and TEMRA cells underwent FACS enrichment.

The clonotype was recovered from a human donor with Susac syndrome. The chain couples TRBV4-3 to TRBJ2-2; TRBD2 matches 12 bases. Sample: CD4+ T cells from PBMCs. The CDR3 here is CASSFLAGGDTGELFF. In DNA, the CDR3 is TGCGCCAGCAGTTTCCTAGCGGGGGGGGACACCGGGGAGCTGTTTTTT.